This entry is about one T cell receptor (beta chain). The target of this receptor is not known. No clone much larger than this one lies a single base away; base qualities are absent. Other DNA sequences from this sample encode an identical CDR3 as well. The CDR3 goes from the cysteine to the phenylalanine over 14 residues. CDR3 DNA only is kept here, 42 bases in frame from base 1. Sequences SGHVS (CDR1) and FQNEAQ (CDR2) are obtained from the germline V gene. Trimming at the junction amounts to 1 base on V and 0 bases on J, and the germline ends lie 1 base apart. The CDR3 regions of human TCRbeta chains were analyzed by immunosequencing. The original methods were these. TCRs in the repertoires were matched against a reference library of SARS-CoV-2-specific TCRs that had been generated with the MIRA antigen-specificity platform. Breadth meant the fraction of unique TCRs that were SARS-CoV-2-associated, whereas depth meant the fraction of total T cells that were SARS-CoV-2-associated. Using the MIRA data, each spike-specific TCR was mapped to the spike region that the TCR reacts to and placed in a CD4 or CD8 class. Log10-transformed breadth and depth values were compared by one-way ANOVA with Sidak's multiple comparisons tests. TCRdb provides this immuneACCESS table in a form limited to in-frame rearrangements. Some clones are lacking; in checked studies, under half of them reflect an unresolved V gene, and why the rest are absent is not known. V and J calls plus clone size are reproduced from that table; the DNA served to infer D and trimming. The sample contains about 92,000 clones, 88% of them found a single time. The ten largest clones add up to 10% of the sample.

This sample is part of a study of T cell responses to AZD1222 COVID-19 vaccine (dated by TCRdb to about 2021). Describing the broader study: A total of 240 or so trial participants underwent TCR sequencing, of whom roughly 210 had received two doses of AZD1222 and some 26 had received two doses of the MenACWY control vaccine. Trial participants were enrolled by age into subgroups of 18-55, 56-69 and 70-plus years, and around 140, 26 and 57 TCR-sequenced participants, respectively, were included in these subgroups. Overall study outcomes, separate from this receptor: After two AZD1222 doses, spike-specific TCR breadth and depth were significantly higher than at day 0 and than in MenACWY recipients. Because no samples from the day 14 peak response were available, repertoires could be characterized only after the peak T cell response. The vaccine-associated CD4 TCRs covered the entire spike protein, and the dominant responses fell in regions 160-218 and 743-854. Reportedly, close to half of the unique spike-specific TCRs recognized epitopes lying outside the regions that are mutated in the B.1.351 and B.1.1.7 variants. Participants were mostly white British and included more females than males, and it was suggested by the authors that clonal diversity may have been underestimated. Conclusions about previously exposed vaccinees are limited, since just five or six AZD1222 recipients were seropositive for SARS-CoV-2 at baseline. The 56-69-year group was small, and its depth increase did not reach significance, likely because of low power.

Sample time point, as interpreted from the label and publication: baseline before first vaccination. In the paper's terms, the treatment or condition label means: meningococcal conjugate vaccine given as trial control. The vaccinee samples were drawn from two UK trials, COV001 and COV002, one of which was a single-blind randomized controlled phase 2/3 trial testing AZD1222 (ChAdOx1 nCoV-19) in healthy adults. Trial participant PBMC samples were collected at day 0 and day 28 after the second dose for TCRbeta chain sequencing. The TCR originated in an adult in good health. The chain was built from TRBV7-8 and TRBJ1-6; the D gene is not confidently resolved. The sample here was peripheral blood, taken on day 0 of MenACWY control vaccination. At the DNA level, the sequence is TGTGCCAGCAGCTTAGGCTCCTATAATTCACCCCTCCACTTT. It codes for CASSLGSYNSPLHF.